The source of this T cell receptor (beta chain) is a study of shared clonotypes between healthy human individuals. Study results and limitations: Researchers sampled only blood; tissue repertoires likely differ.

TCRdb's copy holds only in-frame clones and misses some; the assay was immunoSEQ multiplex PCR. This sample has 500,000 to 700,000 clones, with roughly 96% found just once. Cells designated naive CD8 were CD45RO-negative and were positively selected for CCR7, with terminally differentiated effector memory CD45RA+ cells excluded. Concerning this clone itself: The antigen is unknown.

After removal of 0 bases from V and 10 bases from J, the junction contained 8 bases not matched to a gene. The CDR3 totals 17 residues. Germline loops: CDR1 SGDLS, CDR2 YYNGEE. The sequenced material came from naive CD8+ T cells sorted from blood. The clonotype was recovered from a woman in her thirties in good health. The rearrangement uses TRBV9 and TRBJ2-1; 15 bases line up with TRBD2. In DNA, the CDR3 is TGTGCCAGCAGCGTAGAGGGACTAGCGGGAGGAGGGGCGGAGCAGTTCTTC. This gives the protein CASSVEGLAGGGAEQFF.